Below are 21 T cell receptor beta chains sequenced from a single sample in a study of shared clonotypes between healthy human individuals. Using immunoSEQ multiplex PCR, the repertoire was profiled, and TCRdb retains in-frame clones only, with some absent. The sample carries approximately 590,000 clones, around 95% recorded once. Naive CD8 populations comprised CD45RO-negative cells positively selected for CCR7, excluding terminally differentiated effector memory CD45RA+ cells. Specimen: naive CD8+ T cells sorted from blood. These receptors all come from a woman aged 25 to 45 in good health.

This clone showed up just once. V and J are TRBV19 and TRBJ1-1, with 7 bases that match TRBD1. The CDR3 runs 16 residues. The germline gives CDR1 LNHDA, CDR2 SQIVND (reference sequence). Trimming removed 6 bases from V and 1 base from J; junction bases left unmatched: 11. This CDR3 is CASSPPPRTGNTEAFF. The DNA of the CDR3 is TGTGCCAGTAGCCCTCCTCCGAGGACAGGGAACACTGAAGCTTTCTTT.

In regard to this clone: Other nucleotide sequences in the sample specify the same CDR3. This sequence joins TRBV9 and TRBJ2-2; D unclear. This CDR3 comprises 13 residues. Germline V CDR1 and CDR2: SGDLS, YYNGEE. Trimming removed 4 bases at V and 5 bases at J, with 9 bases between. The CDR3 coding sequence is TGTGCCAGCAGCCCCCCTAGGACCGGGGAGCTGTTTTTT. This translates into CASSPPRTGELFF. The full variable domain, completed using reference TRBV9 and TRBJ2-2, is DSGVTQTPKHLITATGQRVTLRCSPRSGDLSVYWYQQSLDQGLQFLIQYYNGEERAKGNILERFSAQQFPDLHSELNLSSLELGDSALYFCASSPPRTGELFFGEGSRLTVL.

The chain combines TRBV7-6 with TRBJ2-7, with no clear D. Per the germline V gene, CDR1 is SGHVS and CDR2 is FNYEAQ. Trimming shortened V by 5 bases and J by 5 bases, and 19 bases separated the two germline ends. The CDR3 consists of 15 residues. CDR3 sequence reads: CASSIGGPTINEQYF. As DNA, the CDR3 is TGTGCCAGCAGCATCGGCGGACCCACTATTAACGAGCAGTACTTC.

CDR3 coding DNA: TGTGCCAGCAGTTCCCTACTAGGGGTCTCCTACGAGCAGTACTTC. This encodes CASSSLLGVSYEQYF. The rearrangement joins TRBV6-6 to TRBJ2-7, with D perhaps given as TRBD1 or TRBD2 (5 bases each). The germline V and J ends were trimmed by 4 bases and 0 bases, with 13 bases remaining between them. This CDR3 region has 15 residues. Germline V lookup: CDR1 MNHNY, CDR2 SVGAGI (reference sequence).

The rearrangement joins TRBV11-2 to TRBJ1-2, with D unclear. Trimming removed 0 bases at V and 0 bases at J, with 14 bases between. There are 17 residues in the CDR3. Germline assignment: CDR1 SGHAT and CDR2 FQNNGV. Written as DNA, the CDR3 is TGTGCCAGCAGCTTAGATCCGGGCCTGATGACTAACTATGGCTACACCTTC. Protein: CASSLDPGLMTNYGYTF.

In the case of this clone: The same CDR3 can be traced to other DNA sequences in this sample. The chain has TRBV28 and TRBJ2-7; TRBD2 matches 12 bases. V shed 8 bases, J shed 3 bases, and the junction held 2 bases outside the gene matches. The CDR3 has 13 amino acids. CDR1 and CDR2 (germline): MDHEN, SYDVKM. The CDR3 protein is CASRTSGNYEQYF. In DNA, the CDR3 is TGTGCCAGCCGGACTAGCGGGAACTACGAGCAGTACTTC.

The chain uses TRBV28 and TRBJ2-3, with D possibly TRBD2 on 5 matching bases. The CDR3 spans 16 residues. Germline CDR1 and CDR2: MDHEN and SYDVKM. Trimming removed 4 bases from V and 2 bases from J, with 16 bases in between. CDR3 DNA sequence: TGTGCCAGCAGTTCCAGCGGTTTGGGCCTCACAGATACGCAGTATTTT. The encoded protein is CASSSSGLGLTDTQYF.

The genes are TRBV21-1 and TRBJ2-5. The last part of the DNA fits TRBJ2-7 better; the J call may be wrong. TRBV21-1 is a listed pseudogene. CDR3 length: 14 residues. CDR3 loop: CASSPGQNPYEQYF. CDR3 in DNA: TGTGCCAGCAGCCCGGGGCAAAACCCCTACGAGCAGTACTTC.

V and J are TRBV5-4 and TRBJ2-5; D is undetermined. In germline, CDR1 is SGHNT, CDR2 YYREEE (reference sequence). V lost 5 bases and J lost 5, with 13 bases in between. The CDR3 is 13 residues long. The CDR3, as DNA: TGTGCCAGCAGGTCATCGAGCGATGAGACCCAGTACTTC. It is translated as CASRSSSDETQYF.

The chain recombines TRBV27 with TRBJ1-5; no clear D. The CDR3 consists of 14 residues. CDR1 and CDR2 from the germline V gene are MNHEY and SMNVEV (reference sequence). V lost 2 bases to trimming and J lost 2 bases, with 7 bases between them. CDR3 sequence: CASSLSLGNQPQHF. Here the CDR3 DNA reads TGTGCCAGCAGTTTAAGCTTAGGCAATCAGCCCCAGCATTTT.

The chain employs TRBV27 and TRBJ2-1; 7 bases fit TRBD1. The CDR3 totals 14 residues. The germline CDR1 and CDR2 sequences are MNHEY and SMNVEV (reference sequence). Trimming at V came to 3 bases and at J to 5 bases, leaving 4 bases not matched to a gene. The DNA of the CDR3 is TGTGCCAGCAGTTTGACAGGGCCCGACAATGAGCAGTTCTTC. Its protein is CASSLTGPDNEQFF.

The gene calls are TRBV10-3 and TRBJ2-3, with D tentatively TRBD2 (7 bases). V was pared by 10 bases and J by 4 bases, with 21 bases between. Germline CDR1 is ENHRY and CDR2 is SYGVKD. There are 15 residues in the CDR3. As DNA, the CDR3 is TGTGCCACCCTCGGGGGGCGACCTTGGGCAGATACGCAGTATTTT. Protein product: CATLGGRPWADTQYF.

This sequence joins TRBV19 and TRBJ2-5, with 7 bases aligning to TRBD2. The J segment lost 5 bases and the V segment lost 6 bases, leaving 15 bases of the junction unmatched. This CDR3 comprises 16 residues. Germline V gene data show CDR1 as LNHDA and CDR2 as SQIVND (reference sequence). The DNA for the CDR3 is TGTGCCAGTAGAAGAAACATAGACCGGCGGGAGGAGACCCAGTACTTC. It yields the protein CASRRNIDRREETQYF.

The V gene is TRBV28, the J gene TRBJ2-7; D remains ambiguous. The CDR3 covers 13 residues. Trimming pared 5 bases from V and 1 base from J, leaving 9 bases between. Germline CDR1 reads MDHEN; CDR2 reads SYDVKM. CDR3 coding DNA: TGTGCCAGCAGTCTGACCGCATCCTACGAGCAGTACTTC. Its translation is CASSLTASYEQYF.

This chain joins TRBV10-1 and TRBJ2-7; 8 bases match TRBD1. This CDR3 spans 16 amino acids. The trim removed 2 bases at V and 3 bases at J, leaving 9 bases unmatched. Germline V gives CDR1 WNHNN, CDR2 SYGVQD (reference sequence). CDR3 bases: TGCGCCAGCAGTGAGGCGGACAGGGATCTACTCTACGAGCAGTACTTC. It translates to CASSEADRDLLYEQYF.

This rearrangement joins TRBV6-5 to TRBJ1-5; D remains unclear. The germline V gene encodes CDR1 MNHEY and CDR2 SVGAGI. V lost 4 bases and J lost 4, with 8 bases in between. The CDR3 totals 13 residues. The CDR3 DNA follows: TGTGCCAGCAGTTTGGGCTCGAATCAGCCCCAGCATTTT. Translating it yields CASSLGSNQPQHF.

The gene calls are TRBV4-2 and TRBJ2-1; 8 nucleotides align to TRBD2. The CDR3 is made up of 14 amino acids. CDR1 is LGHNA and CDR2 is YNFKEQ in the germline V gene. J lost 6 bases, V lost 3 bases, and 4 bases had no gene match. The CDR3 loop reads CASSHLREGNEQFF. The CDR3 nucleotides read TGTGCCAGCAGCCATCTCCGGGAGGGCAATGAGCAGTTCTTC.

The genes are TRBV28 and TRBJ1-5, with 9 bases fitting TRBD1. Trimming took 5 bases from V and 5 from J; bases not matched to a gene: 7. The germline V gene encodes CDR1 MDHEN and CDR2 SYDVKM. The CDR3 is 15 amino acids. CDR3: CASSKQGQGYQPQHF. CDR3 coding DNA: TGTGCCAGCAGTAAACAGGGACAGGGATATCAGCCCCAGCATTTT.

For the CDR3, the DNA is TGTGCCAGCAGTCTTGGTTATATCTCTGGAAACACCATATATTTT. It encodes CASSLGYISGNTIYF. The J gene is TRBJ1-3, the V gene TRBV6-1; D gene uncertain. The V gene's germline CDR1 is MNHNS and CDR2 SASEGT. This CDR3 contains 15 residues. Trimming shortened V by 5 bases and J by 0 bases, and 11 bases separated the two germline ends.

The rearrangement joins TRBV10-3 to TRBJ2-5, with D hard to call. CDR1 is ENHRY, CDR2 SYGVKD, per germline. V lost 4 bases and J lost 5, with 11 bases in between. The CDR3 consists of 13 residues. CDR3 residues: CAISGDLGETQYF. The CDR3 coding sequence is TGTGCCATCAGTGGTGACCTAGGGGAGACCCAGTACTTC.

V gene TRBV28 combines with J gene TRBJ2-7; D not certain. V was trimmed by 4 bases and J by 5 bases, leaving 9 bases between them. Germline-derived CDR1 and CDR2 are MDHEN and SYDVKM. CDR3 size: 12 residues. The CDR3 nucleotides are TGTGCCAGCAGTTCCTCTGGGGACGAGCAGTACTTC. Translation: CASSSSGDEQYF. The variable domain in full, with the rest retrieved from reference TRBV28 and TRBJ2-7, is DVKVTQSSRYLVKRTGEKVFLECVQDMDHENMFWYRQDPGLGLRLIYFSYDVKMKEKGDIPEGYSVSREKKERFSLILESASTNQTSMYLCASSSSGDEQYFGPGTRLTVT.